This T cell receptor (beta chain) was captured in a study of tumor-infiltrating lymphocytes in primary liver carcinoma (dated by TCRdb to about 2017). Regarding the study in general: Of the five patients (three men and two women, aged 30 to 69 years), four had hepatocellular carcinoma and one had combined HCC and intrahepatic cholangiocarcinoma. Each sample produced roughly 3.65 to 7.5 million productive TCRbeta reads, and read depth showed no significant difference between tissue types. Across five regions of each liver tumor, along with adjacent normal tissue and blood, the study brought together TCRbeta repertoire sequencing, expression microarrays and whole-exome sequencing. The tumors of the five patients were staged as T1-T3 N0M0, with maximum diameters ranging from about 4 to 11 cm. Agilent mRNA microarray profiling was performed on the 20 to 25 tumor region samples to relate TCRbeta repertoire diversity to the local molecular phenotype. Technical replicate repertoires showed high reproducibility, with mean shared-clone rates around 0.9 and correlation coefficients above 0.95. A total of roughly 35 specimens from 5 patients underwent TCRbeta repertoire sequencing, comprising some 25 tumor regions, 5 adjacent noncancerous liver tissues and 5 peripheral blood samples. Paper-wide results and their limitations: Only roughly 8-25% of top clones appeared in all five regions of a tumor, which suggests that tumor-infiltrating T cells are spatially heterogeneous. Only the TCR beta chain was sequenced, so true repertoire diversity is likely underestimated because unpaired alpha chains were not captured. Compared with blood, tumors had a significantly larger share of the repertoire taken up by the top 250 clones (p = 0.039). The study included only four to six patients, and the authors note findings should be validated in a larger study. Bulk unsorted samples precluded comparing CD4+ and CD8+ T cell repertoires. Pairs of tumor regions showed greater repertoire overlap (mean about 36%) than tumor-adjacent pairs (17%) or tumor-blood pairs (approximately 15%), which is consistent with antigen-driven expansion.

Without any cell sorting, total RNA and DNA were extracted together from around 20-30 mg of bulk tissue using the AllPrep DNA/RNA mini kit. Five patients with histopathologically diagnosed primary liver carcinoma underwent surgical resection in China between late 2015 and March 2016. At the time of sampling, the patients had chronic HBV infection and had not received any treatment. Each tumor was sampled at five spatially separated regions: the superior, inferior, left-lateral and right-lateral poles and the tumor centre. Histological examination found more than 85% viable tumor cells in every tumor sample. Fresh tumor and adjacent tissue pieces were bisected, with one half stored in RNAlater at -80 degrees C and the other half sent for histology. The CDR3 starts with the cysteine, ends with the phenylalanine, and has 13 residues. Only the CDR3 portion is preserved as DNA: 39 bases, with reading frame beginning at the first base. Per the germline V gene, SGHAT is the CDR1 and FQNNGV is the CDR2. The V end gives up 6 bases and the J end 3 bases, leaving 5 bases in the junction not matched to a gene.

Starting from around 520 ng total RNA, TCRbeta-specific cDNA was produced by reverse transcription with a constant-region primer and ProtoScript II reverse transcriptase. Construction of the TCRbeta libraries relied on three nested rounds of multiplex PCR, following a slightly modified ARM-PCR procedure. Multiplex TRBV1-TRBV30 forward primers and a Cbeta reverse primer were used in the first two PCR rounds, each of which was run for roughly 9 cycles. Sample barcodes and Illumina adapters were added in a final 25-cycle PCR using Deep VentR polymerase. Before sequencing, amplicons of 200-500 bp were purified from gel using a QIAquick gel extraction kit. The TCRbeta amplicons were sequenced with 250-bp paired-end reads on an Illumina HiSeq 2500. The paper's processing steps were these. Quality trimming of reads was performed with Trimmomatic v0.33, and paired reads were merged with FLASH v1.2.11 so that full CDR3 sequences could be recovered. V, D and J germline segments were assigned to the rearranged TCRbeta sequences using MiGEC v1.2.1b. VDJtools v1.0.0 computed clonotype statistics and Shannon-Wiener diversity indices. To reduce sampling bias, subsequent analyses other than the diversity analysis used only the 250 most abundant clonotypes in each sample. TCRdb reworked the public reads: Q25 trimming with fastp, MiXCR clone assembly, productive beta chains retained. Entries are consolidated by CDR3 protein sequence, retaining the most common genes and DNA. The authors' filters were not applied to this entry. In this sample the table shows about 99,000 distinct CDR3 sequences, around two thirds of which occur a single time. The ten largest make up around 9.1% of the sample.

Concerning this clonotype: This receptor's antigen is unknown. No base quality values were provided; no much bigger clone lies one nucleotide off.

The TCR originated in a woman aged 55-70 years with primary liver carcinoma and hepatitis B virus infection. The chain was built from TRBV11-2 and TRBJ2-7; TRBD1 matches 7 bases in the middle. The sample taken for sequencing was liver tumor tissue from sampling region 5. The cell subset or site label here, explained by the study, means: tumor region T5, tumor centre. This receptor has the CDR3 CASRTGDSYEQYF. The DNA sequence follows: TGTGCCAGCAGAACAGGGGATAGCTACGAGCAGTACTTC.